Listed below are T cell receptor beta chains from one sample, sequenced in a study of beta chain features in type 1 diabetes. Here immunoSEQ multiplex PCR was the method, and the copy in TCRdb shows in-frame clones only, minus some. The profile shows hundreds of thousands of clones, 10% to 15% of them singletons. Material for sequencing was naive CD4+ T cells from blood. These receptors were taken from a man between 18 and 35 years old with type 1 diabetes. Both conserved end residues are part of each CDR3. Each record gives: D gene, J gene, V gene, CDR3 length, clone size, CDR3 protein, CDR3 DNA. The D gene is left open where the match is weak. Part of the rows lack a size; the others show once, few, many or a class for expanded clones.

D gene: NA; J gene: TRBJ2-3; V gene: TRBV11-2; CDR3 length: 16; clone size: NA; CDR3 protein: CASSLRMLASTDTQYF; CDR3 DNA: TGTGCCAGCAGCCTGAGGATGCTAGCTAGCACAGATACGCAGTATTTT
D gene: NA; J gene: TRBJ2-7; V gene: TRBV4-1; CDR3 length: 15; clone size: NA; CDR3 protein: CASSQDSTGGYEQYF; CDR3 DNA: TGCGCCAGCAGCCAAGATTCGACAGGCGGTTACGAGCAGTACTTC
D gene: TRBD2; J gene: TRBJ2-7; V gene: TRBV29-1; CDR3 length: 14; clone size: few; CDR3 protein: CSVGLAGGPYEQYF; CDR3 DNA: TGCAGCGTTGGACTAGCGGGGGGGCCGTACGAGCAGTACTTC
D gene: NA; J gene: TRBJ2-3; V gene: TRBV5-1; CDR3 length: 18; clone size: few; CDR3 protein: CASSLEPKGQTPTDTQYF; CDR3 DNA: TGCGCCAGCAGCTTGGAACCGAAAGGACAGACCCCCACAGATACGCAGTATTTT
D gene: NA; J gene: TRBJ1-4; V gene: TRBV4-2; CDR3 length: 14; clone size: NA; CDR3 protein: CASSLSGKEEKLFF; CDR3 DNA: TGTGCCAGCAGCCTGTCAGGGAAGGAGGAAAAACTGTTTTTT
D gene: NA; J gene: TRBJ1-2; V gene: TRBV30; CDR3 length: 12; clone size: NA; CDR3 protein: CAWSKTGYGYTF; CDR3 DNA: TGTGCCTGGAGTAAGACAGGCTATGGCTACACCTTC
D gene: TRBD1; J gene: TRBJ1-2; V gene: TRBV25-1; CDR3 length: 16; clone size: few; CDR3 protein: CASSAEQGTGYYGYTF; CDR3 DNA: TGTGCCAGCAGTGCAGAACAGGGGACTGGATACTATGGCTACACCTTC
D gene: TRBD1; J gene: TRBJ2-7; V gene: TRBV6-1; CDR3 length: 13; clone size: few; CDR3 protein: CASSGQGSYEQYF; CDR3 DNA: TGTGCCAGCAGTGGACAGGGCTCCTACGAGCAGTACTTC
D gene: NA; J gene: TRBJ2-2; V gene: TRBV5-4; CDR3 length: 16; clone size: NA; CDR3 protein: CASSLAGLANTGELFF; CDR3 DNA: TGTGCCAGCAGCTTGGCGGGGCTGGCGAACACCGGGGAGCTGTTTTTT
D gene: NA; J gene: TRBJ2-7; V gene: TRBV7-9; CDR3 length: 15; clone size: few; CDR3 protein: CASSLDQGPPYEQYF; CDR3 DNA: TGTGCCAGCAGCTTAGACCAGGGGCCACCCTACGAGCAGTACTTC
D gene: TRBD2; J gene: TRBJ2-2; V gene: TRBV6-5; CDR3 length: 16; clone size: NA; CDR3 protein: CASSYALAGQGGELFF; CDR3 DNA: TGTGCCAGCAGTTACGCACTAGCGGGGCAAGGCGGGGAGCTGTTTTTT
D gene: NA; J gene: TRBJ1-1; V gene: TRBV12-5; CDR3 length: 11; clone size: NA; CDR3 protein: CASGLGQQAFF; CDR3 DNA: TGTGCTAGTGGTTTGGGACAACAAGCTTTCTTT
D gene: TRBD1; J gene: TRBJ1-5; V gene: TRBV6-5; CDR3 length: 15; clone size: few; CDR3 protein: CASSYEGASNQPQHF; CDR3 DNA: TGTGCCAGCAGTTACGAGGGGGCCAGCAATCAGCCCCAGCATTTT
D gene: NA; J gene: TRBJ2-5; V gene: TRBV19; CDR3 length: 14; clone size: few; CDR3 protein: CASSIQGSGETQYF; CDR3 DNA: TGTGCCAGTAGTATCCAGGGATCTGGAGAGACCCAGTACTTC
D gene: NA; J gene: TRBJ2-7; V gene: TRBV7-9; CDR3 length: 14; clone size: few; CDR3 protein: CASSLSGTIYEQYF; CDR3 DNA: TGTGCCAGCAGCCTTTCCGGGACGATCTACGAGCAGTACTTC
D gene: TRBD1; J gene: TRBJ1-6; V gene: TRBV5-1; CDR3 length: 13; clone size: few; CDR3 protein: CASSLQTGGSLHF; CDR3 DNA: TGCGCCAGCAGCTTGCAAACAGGGGGGTCCCTCCACTTT
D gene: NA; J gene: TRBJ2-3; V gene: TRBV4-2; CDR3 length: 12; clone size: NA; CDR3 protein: CASSQDQNTQYF; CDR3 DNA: TGTGCCAGCAGCCAAGATCAGAATACGCAGTATTTT
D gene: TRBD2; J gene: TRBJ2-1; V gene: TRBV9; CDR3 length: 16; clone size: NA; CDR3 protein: CASSVASGVTYNEQFF; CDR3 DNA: TGTGCCAGCAGCGTAGCTAGCGGGGTAACCTACAATGAGCAGTTCTTC
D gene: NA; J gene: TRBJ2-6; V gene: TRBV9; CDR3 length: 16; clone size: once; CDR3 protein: CASSVGVSRGANVLTF; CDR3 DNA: TGTGCCAGCAGCGTAGGGGTCTCTCGGGGGGCCAACGTCCTGACTTTC
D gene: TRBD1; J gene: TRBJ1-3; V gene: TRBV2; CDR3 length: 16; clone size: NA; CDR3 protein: CASSSDRVVSGNTIYF; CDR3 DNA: TGTGCCAGCAGCTCTGACAGGGTTGTATCTGGAAACACCATATATTTT
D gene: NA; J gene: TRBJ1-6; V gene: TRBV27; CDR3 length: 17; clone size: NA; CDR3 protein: CASSSPRGQSYNSPLHF; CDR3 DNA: TGTGCCAGCAGCTCACCCCGAGGGCAGAGCTATAATTCACCCCTCCACTTT
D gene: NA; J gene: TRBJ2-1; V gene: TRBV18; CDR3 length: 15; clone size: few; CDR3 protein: CASSPQWGAMDEQFF; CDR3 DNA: TGTGCCAGCTCACCTCAGTGGGGGGCTATGGATGAGCAGTTCTTC
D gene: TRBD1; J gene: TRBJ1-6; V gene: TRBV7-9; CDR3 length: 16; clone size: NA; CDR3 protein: CASSLAPGGRNSPLHF; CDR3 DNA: TGTGCCAGCAGCTTAGCCCCAGGGGGCCGTAATTCACCCCTCCACTTT
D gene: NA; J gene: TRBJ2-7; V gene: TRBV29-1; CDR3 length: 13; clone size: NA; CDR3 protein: CSVGTGSPYEQYF; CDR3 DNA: TGCAGCGTTGGAACAGGGAGCCCCTACGAGCAGTACTTC
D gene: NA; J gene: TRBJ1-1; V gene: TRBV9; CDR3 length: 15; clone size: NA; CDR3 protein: CASSPDLERDTEAFF; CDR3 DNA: TGTGCCAGCAGCCCGGACCTTGAAAGGGACACTGAAGCTTTCTTT
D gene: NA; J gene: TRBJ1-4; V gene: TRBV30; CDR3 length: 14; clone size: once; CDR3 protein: CAWTRTAFNEKLFF; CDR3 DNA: TGTGCCTGGACCCGGACAGCCTTTAATGAAAAACTGTTTTTT
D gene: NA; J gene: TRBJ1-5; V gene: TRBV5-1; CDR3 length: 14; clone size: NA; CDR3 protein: CASSPGQSNQPQHF; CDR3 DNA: TGCGCCAGCAGCCCCGGACAGAGCAATCAGCCCCAGCATTTT
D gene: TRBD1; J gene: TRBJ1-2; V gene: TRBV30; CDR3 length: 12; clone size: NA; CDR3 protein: CAGKGQGDGYTF; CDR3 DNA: TGTGCCGGGAAAGGACAGGGGGACGGCTACACCTTC
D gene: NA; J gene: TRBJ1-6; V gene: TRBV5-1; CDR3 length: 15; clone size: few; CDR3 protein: CASSFISGDWSPLHF; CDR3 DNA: TGCGCCAGCAGCTTTATCTCAGGGGATTGGTCACCCCTCCACTTT
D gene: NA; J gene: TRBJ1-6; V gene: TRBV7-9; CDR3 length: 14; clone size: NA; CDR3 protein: CASSLQGYNSPLHF; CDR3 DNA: TGTGCCAGCAGCTTACAGGGGTATAATTCACCCCTCCACTTT
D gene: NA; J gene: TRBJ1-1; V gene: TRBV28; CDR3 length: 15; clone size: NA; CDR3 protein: CASHPAGAGDTEAFF; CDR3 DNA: TGTGCCAGTCACCCAGCGGGGGCTGGTGACACTGAAGCTTTCTTT
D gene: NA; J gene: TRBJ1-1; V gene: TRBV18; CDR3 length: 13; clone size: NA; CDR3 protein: CASSPSQNTEAFF; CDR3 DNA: TGTGCCAGCTCACCTTCACAGAACACTGAAGCTTTCTTT
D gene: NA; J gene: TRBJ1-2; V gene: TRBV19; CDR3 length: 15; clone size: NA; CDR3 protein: CASSRTGTTNYGYTF; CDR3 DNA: TGTGCCAGTAGTAGAACCGGGACAACTAACTATGGCTACACCTTC
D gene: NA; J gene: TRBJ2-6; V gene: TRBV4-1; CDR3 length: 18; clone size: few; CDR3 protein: CASSPRDQGRSGANVLTF; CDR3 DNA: TGCGCCAGCAGCCCCCGCGACCAGGGGCGCTCTGGGGCCAACGTCCTGACTTTC
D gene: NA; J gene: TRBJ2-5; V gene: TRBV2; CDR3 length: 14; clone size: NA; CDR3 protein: CASRRGGNQETQYF; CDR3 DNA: TGTGCCAGCAGGAGGGGGGGCAACCAAGAGACCCAGTACTTC
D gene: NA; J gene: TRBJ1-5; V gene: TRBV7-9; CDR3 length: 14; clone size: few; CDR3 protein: CASSLGMGDQPQHF; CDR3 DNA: TGTGCCAGCAGCTTAGGTATGGGGGATCAGCCCCAGCATTTT